This T cell receptor (beta chain) stems from a study of shared clonotypes between healthy human individuals. As for the study in general: A donor's plate count was three for CD4 naive and three for CD4 memory; CD8 naive had two and CD8 memory one.

The study's findings and limits: Shared clonotypes across all four donors exceeded non-shared ones in generation probability.

The length of the CDR3 is 15 residues. V gave up 3 bases and J gave up 6 bases; unmatched junction bases: 9. From germline, CDR1 is ENHRY and CDR2 SYGVKD. In regard to this clone: Its antigen is unknown.

The protocol was immunoSEQ multiplex PCR, while the TCRdb copy is restricted to in-frame clones and leaves out a portion. The repertoire consists of roughly 640,000 clones, with more than 95% occurring once and the leading ten covering 0.057%. Sequenced material: naive CD4+ T cells sorted from blood. Subset described: CD45RA+ positively selected. The source of this sequence is a woman between 25 and 40 years old in good health. The rearrangement links TRBV10-3 to TRBJ2-7, with 9 bases fitting TRBD2. CDR3 loop: CAISDSTSGAVEQYF. DNA of the CDR3: TGTGCCATCAGTGACTCGACTAGCGGAGCCGTCGAGCAGTACTTC.